The 18 T cell receptor beta chains listed next were all sequenced from one sample in a study of regulatory T cells in long-lasting Graves disease. Stated time point: newly diagnosed GD, antithyroid drugs for less than 3 months. PBMC-derived RNA was used for the TCR library. To make TCR beta libraries, researchers used iRepertoire HTBI primers and Arm-PCR of CDR3 regions. TCRdb reanalysed the multiplex PCR reads using MiXCR and keeps one entry per CDR3 protein. The sample lists about 420,000 distinct CDR3 sequences, about a sixth occurring once. These records were also assigned to another study, of T cells in Graves' hyperthyroidism and ophthalmopathy.

The material sequenced was peripheral blood mononuclear cells (PBMCs), taken at new diagnosis, from a patient treated with antithyroid drugs. The receptors were gathered from a young woman with Graves disease.

In its sample, this clonotype was seen many times. The gene calls are TRBV28 and TRBJ2-2; D not resolved. The CDR3 contains 14 residues. The germline V gene has CDR1 MDHEN and CDR2 SYDVKM. The V end was cut by 6 bases, the J end by 4 bases, with 12 bases between. In DNA form, the CDR3 reads TGTGCCAGCAGCCGCCCTGGGCCCACCGGGGAGCTGTTTTTT. It encodes CASSRPGPTGELFF.

Ten or more counts support this clonotype. The CDR3 DNA sequence: TGTGCCAGCAGCTCCCCGGGACTAGCCACTGGCACAGATACGCAGTATTTT. This gives the protein CASSSPGLATGTDTQYF. J is TRBJ2-3 and V is TRBV7-8; 9 nucleotides align to TRBD2. The CDR3 length is 17 residues. The V and J ends lost 4 bases and 1 base, in that order; junction bases with no gene match: 9. Germline V gene sequence: CDR1 SGHVS, CDR2 FQNEAQ.

This clonotype was seen only a few times. The rearrangement links TRBV3-1 to TRBJ2-7; tentatively, D is TRBD2 (6 bases). The germline V gene encodes CDR1 LGHDT and CDR2 YNNKEL (reference sequence). V dropped 10 bases and J dropped 2 bases, with 18 bases sitting between them. The CDR3 runs to 14 residues. The CDR3 protein is CATQRAGYTYEQYF. The CDR3 DNA reads TGTGCCACCCAACGGGCGGGATATACCTACGAGCAGTACTTC.

This clonotype was seen once. The CDR3 nucleotides are TGTGCCAGCATAGGGGCGGGCTACGAGCAGTACTTC. Residues: CASIGAGYEQYF. The chain is built from TRBV2 and TRBJ2-5, with D perhaps given as TRBD1 or TRBD2 (5 bases each). The end of the DNA aligns better with TRBJ2-7, so the J call may be wrong. This CDR3 comprises 12 residues. The germline V gene encodes CDR1 SNHLY and CDR2 FYNNEI.

To note about this clonotype: A read error may account for a junction end that differs from germline. The chain uses TRBV7-7 and TRBJ1-5; weak D call: TRBD1 (6 bases). The CDR3 has 16 residues. CDR1 and CDR2 (germline): SSHAT, FNYEAQ (reference sequence). As DNA, the CDR3 is TGTGCTAGCAGCCCGAAACAGGGCCCGGGCAATCAGCCCCAGCATTTT. Amino acids: CASSPKQGPGNQPQHF.

The sample holds many counts of this clonotype. This chain connects TRBV6-1 to TRBJ2-1; D ambiguous. The V gene's germline CDR1 is MNHNS and CDR2 SASEGT. CDR3 size: 16 residues. Trimming stripped 6 bases from V and 4 bases from J, with 19 bases between. The CDR3 loop reads CASRNPVGSSYNEQFF. The CDR3 DNA reads as TGTGCCAGCAGGAACCCTGTGGGCAGCTCTTACAATGAGCAGTTCTTC.

This clonotype was picked up a small number of times. The chain has TRBV4-2 and TRBJ1-1; D is unclear. V was cut by 0 bases and J by 2 bases, with 10 bases left in between. The CDR3 consists of 15 residues. CDR1 and CDR2 from the germline V gene are LGHNA and YNFKEQ. The CDR3, as DNA: TGTGCCAGCAGCCAAGATAATGGGATTAACACTGAAGCTTTCTTT. This translates into CASSQDNGINTEAFF.

At least ten counts were recorded for this clonotype. The CDR3 DNA reads TGTGCCAGCAGGGCCGGGACAGATTACACTGAAGCTTTCTTT. This gives the protein CASRAGTDYTEAFF. The rearrangement links TRBV28 to TRBJ1-1; TRBD1 aligns across 7 bases. V gave up 6 bases and J gave up 3 bases; unmatched junction bases: 7. Germline CDR1 reads MDHEN; CDR2 reads SYDVKM. The CDR3 spans 14 residues.

This clonotype was found a few times. The rearrangement joins TRBV18 to TRBJ2-4; D gene uncertain. Looked up from germline, CDR1 is KGHSH and CDR2 is LQKENI. V was cut by 2 bases and J by 1 base, with 12 bases left in between. CDR3 size: 16 residues. The CDR3 DNA follows: TGTGCCAGCTCACCAGACCGATCCTTGGCCAAAAACATTCAGTACTTC. Translating gives CASSPDRSLAKNIQYF.

This clonotype was detected ten times or more. V is TRBV11-2 and J is TRBJ2-1; TRBD2 matches at 15 bases. The junction had 7 bases not matched to a gene; V was cut back by 5 bases and J by 5 bases. Germline CDR1 and CDR2: SGHAT and FQNNGV. This CDR3 spans 17 amino acids. The CDR3 DNA is TGTGCCAGCAGCGTGGGGACTAGCGGGAGGTACCACAATGAGCAGTTCTTC. The encoded protein is CASSVGTSGRYHNEQFF.

The chain recombines TRBV10-3 with TRBJ1-1; D is ambiguous. Germline-derived CDR1 and CDR2 are ENHRY and SYGVKD. The germline V and J ends were trimmed by 0 bases and 8 bases, with 13 bases remaining between them. The CDR3 has 14 amino acids. CDR3 nucleotide sequence: TGTGCCATCAGTGAGTCAAGAGGTGACCAGGAAGCTTTCTTT. Protein product: CAISESRGDQEAFF.

This clonotype was seen only a few times. The V gene is TRBV7-9, the J gene TRBJ2-2; possible D gene TRBD1, 5 bases. Trimming took 1 base from V and 0 from J, leaving 9 bases between them. The germline gives CDR1 SEHNR, CDR2 FQNEAQ (reference sequence). CDR3 size: 16 residues. The CDR3 DNA reads TGTGCCAGCAGCTTAGATGACAGACCGAACACCGGGGAGCTGTTTTTT. Its protein is CASSLDDRPNTGELFF.

This clonotype was counted many times. The CDR3 protein is CASSLWGSHEQYF. Written as DNA, the CDR3 is TGTGCCAGCAGTTTATGGGGGAGCCACGAGCAGTACTTC. The chain combines TRBV27 with TRBJ2-7; possibly TRBD1 or TRBD2 for D (5 bases each). Trimming pared 1 base from V and 5 bases from J, leaving 9 bases between. Looked up from germline, CDR1 is MNHEY and CDR2 is SMNVEV (reference sequence). This CDR3 comprises 13 residues.

This clonotype has ten or more counts. This sequence joins TRBV6-7 and TRBJ2-1; 11 positions match TRBD2. TRBV6-7 is classed as an ORF, of uncertain function. The CDR3 is 16 residues long. The junction had 10 bases not matched to a gene; V was cut back by 3 bases and J by 9 bases. The CDR3 DNA is TGTGCCAGCAGTTATCAGACTAGCGGGACCGTATGTGAGCAGTTCTTC. Translated: CASSYQTSGTVCEQFF.

In this sample, this clonotype turned up many times. The rearrangement joins TRBV12-3 or TRBV12-4 to TRBJ2-1, with 10 bases lining up with TRBD2. The V segment lost 5 bases and the J segment 5 bases; nucleotides outside the gene matches: 9. The CDR3 contains 16 residues. The CDR3 protein is CASSTGTSAFNNEQFF. In DNA form, the CDR3 reads TGTGCCAGCAGTACCGGGACTAGCGCGTTTAACAATGAGCAGTTCTTC.

This clonotype was recorded at least ten times. The chain couples TRBV6-2 or TRBV6-3 to TRBJ2-7; D is tentatively TRBD1 or TRBD2 (6 bases each). The CDR3 contains 13 residues. CDR1 MNHEY and CDR2 SVGEGT come from the germline V gene. V was cut by 7 bases and J by 4 bases, with 14 bases left in between. The CDR3 reads CASKEGGTYEQYF. The CDR3 DNA follows: TGTGCCAGCAAAGAGGGGGGAACTTACGAGCAGTACTTC.

This clonotype was seen ten or more times. The CDR3 DNA sequence: TGCAGCGCAAGACAGGGCGACAGGCCCCAGCATTTT. Translation gives CSARQGDRPQHF. V is TRBV29-1 and J is TRBJ1-5; 7 bases fit TRBD1. The length of the CDR3 is 12 residues. The ends lost 7 bases at V and 9 bases at J; junction bases unmatched: 9. CDR1 is SQVTM and CDR2 is ANQGSEA in the germline V gene.

This clonotype was detected many times. As DNA, the CDR3 is TGTGCCAGCACCGCCGGGACTAGCGATTACAATGAGCAGTTCTTC. It codes for CASTAGTSDYNEQFF. V is TRBV6-1 and J is TRBJ2-1; TRBD2 agrees at 10 bases. Germline CDR1 is MNHNS and CDR2 is SASEGT. The junction had 7 bases not matched to a gene; V was cut back by 7 bases and J by 4 bases. The CDR3 runs to 15 residues.